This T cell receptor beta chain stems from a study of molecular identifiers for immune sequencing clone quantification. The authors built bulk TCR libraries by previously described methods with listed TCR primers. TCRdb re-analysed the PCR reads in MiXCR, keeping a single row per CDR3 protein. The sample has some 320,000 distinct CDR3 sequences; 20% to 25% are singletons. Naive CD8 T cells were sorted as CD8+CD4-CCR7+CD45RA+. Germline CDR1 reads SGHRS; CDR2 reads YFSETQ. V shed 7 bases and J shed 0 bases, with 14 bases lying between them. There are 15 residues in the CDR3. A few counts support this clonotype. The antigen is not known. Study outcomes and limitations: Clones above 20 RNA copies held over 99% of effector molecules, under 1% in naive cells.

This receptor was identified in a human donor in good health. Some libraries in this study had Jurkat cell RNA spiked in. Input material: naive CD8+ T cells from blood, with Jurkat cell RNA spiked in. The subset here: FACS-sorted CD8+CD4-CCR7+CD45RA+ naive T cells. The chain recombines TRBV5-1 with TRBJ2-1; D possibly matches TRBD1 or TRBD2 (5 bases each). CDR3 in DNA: TGCGCCAGCGGCCCCCGGGACCCCTCCTACAATGAGCAGTTCTTC. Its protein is CASGPRDPSYNEQFF.